The 23 T cell receptor beta chains in this list originate from one sample, sequenced in a study of shared clonotypes between healthy human individuals. Measured with immunoSEQ multiplex PCR; TCRdb has only the in-frame clones, and not every one. In the table there are roughly 2,300,000 clones, under 95% of which are singletons. The sequenced sample was naive CD4+ T cells from PBMCs. Subset: CD45RA+ positively selected. These receptors all stem from a man younger than 30 in good health. Some clones in this sample may be carry-over from other donors' samples.

The CDR3 DNA reads as TGCGCCAGCAGCAGCTCGGGACGAAGTAATGAAAAACTGTTTTTT. Its protein is CASSSSGRSNEKLFF. This rearrangement joins TRBV5-1 to TRBJ1-4; weak D call: TRBD1 (5 bases). V was trimmed by 4 bases and J by 4 bases, leaving 14 bases between them. The CDR3 contains 15 residues. Looked up from germline, CDR1 is SGHRS and CDR2 is YFSETQ.

The CDR3 is CASSEVGRGPQHF. DNA of the CDR3: TGTGCCAGCAGTGAAGTTGGGCGGGGGCCCCAGCATTTT. The chain joins TRBV6-1 to TRBJ1-5; the D is unclear. The CDR3 runs 13 residues. The germline V gene encodes CDR1 MNHNS and CDR2 SASEGT. Trimming stripped 1 base from V and 9 bases from J, with 10 bases between.

The chain has TRBV5-4 and TRBJ2-2; either TRBD1 or TRBD2 may fit D (5 bases each). Between the trimmed V and J ends, which lost 2 bases and 0 bases, there was a span of 14 bases. Germline V gives CDR1 SGHNT, CDR2 YYREEE (reference sequence). This CDR3 region has 17 residues. CDR3 residues: CASSFRGGAPNTGELFF. The CDR3 DNA sequence: TGTGCCAGCAGCTTTCGGGGCGGTGCGCCGAACACCGGGGAGCTGTTTTTT.

This clone showed up just a few times. Other DNA sequences in the same sample also yield this CDR3. V and J are TRBV29-1 and TRBJ2-3; D gene uncertain. Germline CDR1 is SQVTM and CDR2 is ANQGSEA. Trimming shortened V by 3 bases and J by 0 bases, and 1 base separated the two germline ends. The CDR3 is 11 amino acids. The CDR3 loop reads CSVDSTDTQYF. The CDR3 region has the DNA TGCAGCGTTGATAGCACAGATACGCAGTATTTT.

This chain connects TRBV10-3 to TRBJ1-1, with D tentatively TRBD1 (5 bases). The CDR3 is 16 amino acids. V was shortened by 6 bases and J by 4 bases, with 21 bases between the two germline ends. From germline, CDR1 is ENHRY and CDR2 SYGVKD. The CDR3 protein is CAISAPQGGEVTEAFF. In DNA, the CDR3 is TGTGCCATCAGCGCCCCCCAGGGAGGGGAGGTCACTGAAGCTTTCTTT.

This clone appeared a single time. The genes are TRBV19 and TRBJ2-6; TRBD1 agrees at 7 bases. The CDR3 contains 19 residues. In germline, CDR1 is LNHDA, CDR2 SQIVND (reference sequence). After removal of 0 bases from V and 0 bases from J, the junction contained 8 bases not matched to a gene. CDR3 sequence reads: CASSIDSGTANSGANVLTF. Written as DNA, the CDR3 is TGTGCCAGTAGTATAGACTCCGGGACAGCCAACTCTGGGGCCAACGTCCTGACTTTC.

The J gene is TRBJ2-7, the V gene TRBV9; D is perhaps TRBD1 (6 bases). Germline assignment: CDR1 SGDLS and CDR2 YYNGEE. V was clipped by 3 bases and J by 4 bases, with 14 bases between them. This CDR3 is 14 amino acids long. Written as DNA, the CDR3 is TGTGCCAGCAGCGCCCGGGACATAGGTTACGAGCAGTACTTC. Encoded protein: CASSARDIGYEQYF.

This clone has a handful of counts. The J gene is TRBJ1-2, the V gene TRBV11-2; D remains unclear. Trimming pared 4 bases from V and 3 bases from J, leaving 9 bases between. CDR1 and CDR2 from the germline V gene are SGHAT and FQNNGV. The CDR3 is made up of 13 amino acids. The CDR3 DNA follows: TGTGCCAGCAGCTCGTCGGTATACTATGGCTACACCTTC. This codes for CASSSSVYYGYTF. The whole variable domain, filled in from reference TRBV11-2 and TRBJ1-2, reads EAGVAQSPRYKIIEKRQSVAFWCNPISGHATLYWYQQILGQGPKLLIQFQNNGVVDDSQLPKDRFSAERLKGVDSTLKIQPAKLEDSAVYLCASSSSVYYGYTFGSGTRLTVV.

The gene calls are TRBV7-9 and TRBJ2-2; unclear D gene. The length of the CDR3 is 14 residues. Looked up from germline, CDR1 is SEHNR and CDR2 is FQNEAQ (reference sequence). With 6 bases removed from V and 0 bases from J, the gap between germline ends came to 8 bases. The CDR3 reads CASRGNTNTGELFF. The CDR3 coding sequence is TGTGCCAGCAGGGGAAACACGAACACCGGGGAGCTGTTTTTT. The full variable domain, in which reference TRBV7-9 and TRBJ2-2 provide the parts outside the CDR3, is DTGVSQNPRHKITKRGQNVTFRCDPISEHNRLYWYRQTLGQGPEFLTYFQNEAQLEKSRLLSDRFSAERPKGSFSTLEIQRTEQGDSAMYLCASRGNTNTGELFFGEGSRLTVL.

The chain couples TRBV11-2 to TRBJ2-5, with D maybe TRBD2 (5 bases). The V end was cut by 2 bases, the J end by 4 bases, with 11 bases between. The CDR3 has 14 residues. Germline V CDR1 and CDR2: SGHAT, FQNNGV. CDR3 sequence reads: CASSLIISGETQYF. Written as DNA, the CDR3 is TGTGCCAGCAGCTTAATTATAAGCGGAGAGACCCAGTACTTC.

This sequence joins TRBV27 and TRBJ1-2; a weak D match, TRBD1 (6 bases). CDR1 is MNHEY, CDR2 SMNVEV, per germline (reference sequence). V was cut by 5 bases and J by 9 bases, with 16 bases left in between. This CDR3 is built from 13 residues. Written as DNA, the CDR3 is TGTGCCAGCAGTCCGAACAGGGTCGGTAGCTACACCTTC. Protein product: CASSPNRVGSYTF.

This chain connects TRBV29-1 to TRBJ1-2; 7 positions match TRBD1. The CDR3 runs 11 residues. The germline V gene encodes CDR1 SQVTM and CDR2 ANQGSEA. V dropped 5 bases and J dropped 7; count of bases not matched to a gene: 4. In DNA form, the CDR3 reads TGCAGCGTTCGCCAGGGGGGTGGCTACACCTTC. Amino acid sequence: CSVRQGGGYTF.

The genes are TRBV2 and TRBJ2-7, with D perhaps TRBD2 (6 bases). The ends were cut back, 6 bases at V and 9 bases at J, with 21 bases in the middle. Germline CDR1 reads SNHLY; CDR2 reads FYNNEI. The CDR3 is 14 amino acids. The CDR3 DNA follows: TGTGCCAGCAGCTCGGGACTCCCCTCTGCAAGGCAGTACTTC. This encodes CASSSGLPSARQYF.

The chain joins TRBV6-1 to TRBJ2-7; D is possibly TRBD1 (5 bases). The CDR3 has 12 amino acids. Trimming took off 6 bases at V and 4 bases at J, with 10 bases between the two ends. Germline lookup yields CDR1 MNHNS and CDR2 SASEGT. The CDR3, as DNA: TGTGCCAGCAGCACGACAGAGTACGAGCAGTACTTC. Its protein is CASSTTEYEQYF.

The V call is TRBV7-2, the J call TRBJ1-1, with D unresolved. V lost 3 bases and J 2 bases, leaving 10 bases between the germline ends. CDR3 length equals 14 residues. CDR1 and CDR2 (germline): SGHTA, FQGNSA. CDR3 nucleotides: TGTGCCAGCAGCTTTCGTTGGGGAAACACTGAAGCTTTCTTT. It specifies CASSFRWGNTEAFF.

V gene TRBV6-6 combines with J gene TRBJ1-5; D call uncertain. CDR3 size: 14 residues. Trimming removed 0 bases from V and 6 bases from J, with 9 bases in between. CDR1 is MNHNY and CDR2 is SVGAGI in the germline V gene (reference sequence). The CDR3 sequence is CASSYSVSAQPQHF. The CDR3 DNA sequence: TGTGCCAGCAGTTACTCGGTCAGCGCTCAGCCCCAGCATTTT.

The chain has TRBV7-2 and TRBJ2-5; D remains ambiguous. The CDR3 loop spans 15 amino acids. Per germline, CDR1 SGHTA and CDR2 FQGNSA. The V gene lost 3 bases and the J gene lost 3 bases, with 14 bases spanning the gap. CDR3 bases: TGTGCCAGCAGCTTGGGTTACGGCCGGGAAGAGACCCAGTACTTC. Encoded protein: CASSLGYGREETQYF. Full variable domain (rest looked up from reference TRBV7-2 and TRBJ2-5): GAGVSQSPSNKVTEKGKDVELRCDPISGHTALYWYRQSLGQGLEFLIYFQGNSAPDKSGLPSDRFSAERTGGSVSTLTIQRTQQEDSAVYLCASSLGYGREETQYFGPGTRLLVL.

The V gene is TRBV10-3, the J gene TRBJ1-4; D is unclear. V lost 0 bases and J lost 0, with 8 bases in between. Germline V lookup: CDR1 ENHRY, CDR2 SYGVKD. This CDR3 has 16 amino acids. This CDR3 is CAISESLAATNEKLFF. DNA for the CDR3: TGTGCCATCAGTGAGTCTCTGGCCGCAACTAATGAAAAACTGTTTTTT.

A word on this clone: In the same sample, other DNA sequences code for this CDR3. The V and J genes are TRBV18 and TRBJ2-7, with 8 bases that match TRBD2. The CDR3 covers 13 residues. With V trimmed by 2 bases and J by 3 bases, 0 bases remained unmatched. The germline V gene encodes CDR1 KGHSH and CDR2 LQKENI. CDR3 sequence (DNA): TGTGCCAGCTCACCAGCGGGAGGCTACGAGCAGTACTTC. It yields the protein CASSPAGGYEQYF. Supplemented by reference TRBV18 and TRBJ2-7, the full variable domain reads NAGVMQNPRHLVRRRGQEARLRCSPMKGHSHVYWYRQLPEEGLKFMVYLQKENIIDESGMPKERFSAEFPKEGPSILRIQQVVRGDSAAYFCASSPAGGYEQYFGPGTRLTVT.

Of note for this clone: Other DNA sequences in this specimen translate into the identical CDR3. The genes are TRBV19 and TRBJ2-7; 8 nucleotides line up with TRBD1. The ends lost 5 bases at V and 1 base at J; junction bases unmatched: 4. The germline V gene has CDR1 LNHDA and CDR2 SQIVND (reference sequence). This CDR3 is built from 14 residues. CDR3 region: CASSPRQGSYEQYF. CDR3 sequence (DNA): TGTGCCAGTAGTCCCCGACAGGGGTCCTACGAGCAGTACTTC.

The V gene is TRBV18, the J gene TRBJ2-5; a weak D match, TRBD1 (5 bases). Germline lookup yields CDR1 KGHSH and CDR2 LQKENI. The CDR3 length is 15 residues. V was trimmed by 1 base and J by 5 bases, leaving 14 bases between them. CDR3 DNA sequence: TGTGCCAGCTCACCACGGGTAGGGGTCGGGGAGACCCAGTACTTC. It specifies CASSPRVGVGETQYF.

The chain combines TRBV6-1 with TRBJ2-5; D gene uncertain. V was cut by 3 bases and J by 7 bases, with 6 bases left in between. Germline V gives CDR1 MNHNS, CDR2 SASEGT. This CDR3 has 11 amino acids. Here the CDR3 DNA reads TGTGCCAGCAGTGATTTTCGGACCCAGTACTTC. Amino acid sequence: CASSDFRTQYF.

This clone was counted a single time. The chain employs TRBV7-2 and TRBJ2-5, with 7 bases lining up with TRBD1. The CDR3 loop spans 15 amino acids. From germline, CDR1 is SGHTA and CDR2 FQGNSA. J was trimmed by 4 bases and V by 3 bases; bases with no gene match: 8. DNA for the CDR3: TGTGCCAGCAGCTTGAGGGGGCGCGATGGAGAGACCCAGTACTTC. It is translated as CASSLRGRDGETQYF. The full variable domain, in which reference TRBV7-2 and TRBJ2-5 provide the parts outside the CDR3, is GAGVSQSPSNKVTEKGKDVELRCDPISGHTALYWYRQSLGQGLEFLIYFQGNSAPDKSGLPSDRFSAERTGGSVSTLTIQRTQQEDSAVYLCASSLRGRDGETQYFGPGTRLLVL.